The rows below give T cell receptor beta chains drawn from one sample of a study of blood T cell repertoires in COVID-19. The assay was immunoSEQ multiplex PCR, and TCRdb's table has in-frame clones only and misses some. Of around 400,000 clones listed, approximately 87% are singletons. What was sequenced was peripheral blood. The source of these receptors is a woman aged 25 to 45 with COVID-19, enrolled during active disease. The CDR3 runs from the conserved cysteine through the conserved F or W. A D gene is named only where the DNA matches it firmly. The size of a clone is reported for some rows only, either as once, few or many, or as a class for expanded clones.

NA	TRBV5-1	TRBD2	TRBJ2-3	TGCGCCAGCAGCTCTGGGACTAGCGGGACTAGCACAGATACGCAGTATTTT	CASSSGTSGTSTDTQYF
NA	TRBV9	NA	TRBJ2-1	TGTGCCAGCAGCGTACGGGGGAGCTCCTACAATGAGCAGTTCTTC	CASSVRGSSYNEQFF
NA	TRBV19	NA	TRBJ1-2	TGTGCCAGTAGTATCTTGGGCATCCTCGGGGATGGCTACACCTTC	CASSILGILGDGYTF
few	TRBV21-1	NA	TRBJ2-1	TGTGCCAGCAGCAAAGCGGGACAGAAGGGAGATGAGCAGTTCTTC	CASSKAGQKGDEQFF
NA	TRBV7-2	NA	TRBJ1-5	TGTGCCAGCAGCCGGACATCGAGCAATCAGCCCCAGCATTTT	CASSRTSSNQPQHF
NA	TRBV28	NA	TRBJ2-7	TGTGCCAGCACCCCATTCGGACACCCGAAACCCTACGAGCAGTACTTC	CASTPFGHPKPYEQYF
NA	TRBV29-1	NA	TRBJ2-3	TGCAGCGTTGAGGGCACGTACCACTCTTCCACAGATACGCAGTATTTT	CSVEGTYHSSTDTQYF
NA	TRBV19	NA	TRBJ2-1	TGTGCCAGTAGTATATCGGCGGACTCCTACAATGAGCAGTTCTTC	CASSISADSYNEQFF
NA	TRBV2	NA	TRBJ2-1	TGTGCCAGCAGTGTACTATGGGGGAGGAACAATGAGCAGTTCTTC	CASSVLWGRNNEQFF
NA	TRBV28	TRBD2	TRBJ2-1	TGTGCCAGCAAGGGACTAGCGGCGGAATATTACAATGAGCAGTTCTTC	CASKGLAAEYYNEQFF
NA	TRBV25-1	NA	TRBJ2-3	TGTGCCAGCAGTGACCTTCAGGGGACCACAGATACGCAGTATTTT	CASSDLQGTTDTQYF
NA	TRBV19	NA	TRBJ1-6	TGTGCCAGTAGTCAAGGGAGTTCACCCCTCCACTTT	CASSQGSSPLHF
few	TRBV5-1	NA	TRBJ1-2	TGCGCCAGCAGCATGGACACCTATGGCTACACCTTC	CASSMDTYGYTF
few	TRBV5-1	TRBD1	TRBJ2-5	TGCGCCAGCAGCGCCGGACAGGGGGTGCAAGAGACCCAGTACTTC	CASSAGQGVQETQYF
NA	TRBV27	NA	TRBJ1-2	TGTGCCAGCAGTTCCAACAGGTTTGGCTATGGCTACACCTTC	CASSSNRFGYGYTF
NA	TRBV19	TRBD1	TRBJ2-2	TGTGCCAGTAGTATAGTTCCGGGACAGCAAACCGGGGAGCTGTTTTTT	CASSIVPGQQTGELFF
NA	TRBV6-1	NA	TRBJ1-3	TGTGCCAGCAGTGAAGCGCGGGGGATGCCTGGAAACACCATATATTTT	CASSEARGMPGNTIYF
NA	TRBV6-5	TRBD1	TRBJ1-5	TGTGCCAGCAGTAAGGGACAGGGGGTGAATCAGCCCCAGCATTTT	CASSKGQGVNQPQHF
NA	TRBV24-1	NA	TRBJ2-1	TGTGCCACCAGTGATTCAAATTTGGGGAGCTCCTACAATGAGCAGTTCTTC	CATSDSNLGSSYNEQFF
NA	TRBV7-2	NA	TRBJ2-1	TGTGCCAGCAGCTTGACTACCAATGAGCAGTTCTTC	CASSLTTNEQFF
NA	TRBV7-3	NA	TRBJ2-2	TGTGCCAGCAGCCCCCCTGGAGGAGGGGTGAACACCGGGGAGCTGTTTTTT	CASSPPGGGVNTGELFF
NA	TRBV5-8	NA	TRBJ2-2	TGTGCCAGCAGCTTCAGGGCAGGGACCGGGGAGCTGTTTTTT	CASSFRAGTGELFF
NA	TRBV27	TRBD1	TRBJ1-6	TGTGCCAGCAGTTTAGGGACAGGAGGAAATTCACCCCTCCACTTT	CASSLGTGGNSPLHF
once	TRBV7-2	NA	TRBJ2-2	TGTGCCAGCAGCCCCGCGCGAGAGCTGTTTTTT	CASSPARELFF
NA	TRBV29-1	TRBD2	TRBJ2-1	TGCAGCGTCGTGGGATACGGGAGGGGCGGATATGAGCAGTTCTTC	CSVVGYGRGGYEQFF
NA	TRBV19	TRBD1	TRBJ2-7	TGTGCCAGTAGTTCGGGGACAGGGACGATAAGATGGTACGAGCAGTACTTC	CASSSGTGTIRWYEQYF
NA	TRBV30	NA	TRBJ1-2	TGTGCCTGGAGTACCAGGACAAGCTATGGCTACACCTTC	CAWSTRTSYGYTF
few	TRBV7-9	TRBD1	TRBJ2-1	TGTGCCAGCAGCTTAGGACAGGGGGCGTTACTAGGAAATGAGCAGTTCTTC	CASSLGQGALLGNEQFF
NA	TRBV2	NA	TRBJ2-5	TGTGCCAGCAGGGTCAGATCACAAGAGACCCAGTACTTC	CASRVRSQETQYF
NA	TRBV5-1	NA	TRBJ2-3	TGCGCCAGCAGCTACCCCGGGACTCAATTAGCAGATACGCAGTATTTT	CASSYPGTQLADTQYF
NA	TRBV5-6	NA	TRBJ2-1	TGTGCCAGCAGTTTCTATCTCTCCGAGCAGTTCTTC	CASSFYLSEQFF
NA	TRBV15	NA	TRBJ2-5	TGTGCCACCAGCAGAGAAACAGGGCTCCATCAAGAGACCCAGTACTTC	CATSRETGLHQETQYF
NA	TRBV15	NA	TRBJ2-1	TGTGCCACCAGCAGAGGCAGGGGGACTTACAATGAGCAGTTCTTC	CATSRGRGTYNEQFF
few	TRBV5-1	TRBD1	TRBJ2-7	TGCGCCAGCAGCTTGGGACAGGGGGCGCGAGGGGGCTACGAGCAGTACTTC	CASSLGQGARGGYEQYF
NA	TRBV10-2	TRBD1	TRBJ1-4	TGCGCCAGCAGTGAGGCCCCCCGAGGGCGGGACAGGGGGGAAAAACTGTTTTTT	CASSEAPRGRDRGEKLFF
NA	TRBV2	NA	TRBJ1-1	TGTGCCAGCACCACAGGCCTGAACACTGAAGCTTTCTTT	CASTTGLNTEAFF
NA	TRBV7-3	TRBD2	TRBJ2-5	TGTGCCAGCAGCTTAAGACCTAGCGGGCCCAAAGAGACCCAGTACTTC	CASSLRPSGPKETQYF
NA	TRBV7-2	NA	TRBJ1-6	TGTGCCAGCAGCTTAGAGGGGACCTATAATTCACCCCTCCACTTT	CASSLEGTYNSPLHF
NA	TRBV18	NA	TRBJ2-1	TGTGCCAGCTCACCCGCTGAGGGAAATGAGCAGTTCTTC	CASSPAEGNEQFF
once	TRBV19	TRBD1	TRBJ2-7	TGTGCCAGTAGTACTTTGGGACAGGGGGCCTACGAGCAGTACTTC	CASSTLGQGAYEQYF
once	TRBV9	TRBD2	TRBJ2-3	TGTGCCAGCAGCGCGACTAGCGGGGGAGGTACGCAGTATTTT	CASSATSGGGTQYF
NA	TRBV6-6	NA	TRBJ2-7	TGTGCCAGCACCCTCGGAGGGTCCGAGCAGTACTTC	CASTLGGSEQYF
once	TRBV14	TRBD1	TRBJ2-5	TGTGCCAGCAGCCCGACAGGGGGTTACCAAGAGACCCAGTACTTC	CASSPTGGYQETQYF
NA	TRBV5-1	TRBD1	TRBJ1-2	TGCGCCAGCAGCTGGGACAGCGACTATGGCTACACCTTC	CASSWDSDYGYTF